This T cell receptor beta chain was captured by sequencing in a study of cytomegalovirus exposure and HLA in healthy donors. PCR primers comprised 60 Vbeta and 13 Jbeta primers. In the study's own analysis: Approximately 73 million unique TCR beta chains, some 11 million shared, were counted in a later analysis. The protocol was immunoSEQ multiplex PCR, while the TCRdb copy is restricted to in-frame clones and leaves out a portion. V, J and clone size derive from that table, while D and trimming were established from the DNA sequence. The table shows under 200,000 clones, with around 65% occurring only once. Study-level results: Among TCR beta chains, those listed as cytomegalovirus-associated numbered 164.

The germline V gene has CDR1 LNHDA and CDR2 SQIVND (reference sequence). The CDR3 runs to 12 residues. Turning to this clone: Its cognate antigen is unknown. The junction departs from germline at one end; a sequencing error may be responsible.

The chain has TRBV19 and TRBJ1-2; D uncertain. Sequenced sample: PBMCs. This clonotype was obtained from a woman aged 40 to 55 in good health and CMV-seropositive. The CDR3 spells CASSRDIYGYPF. The CDR3 DNA is TGTGCCAGTTCGAGGGATATCTATGGCTACCCCTTC.